These 10 T cell receptor beta chains were all obtained from the same sample, sequenced in a study of cytomegalovirus exposure and HLA in healthy donors. The study ran its PCR with 60 Vbeta and 13 Jbeta primers. TCRdb's copy holds only in-frame clones and misses some; the assay was immunoSEQ multiplex PCR. This listing includes over 100,000 clones. The sample comprised PBMCs. The receptors stem from a man in his late teens or twenties in good health and CMV-seronegative.

This chain's CDR3 is CASRYRGQGTNEQYF. As DNA, the CDR3 is TGTGCCAGCAGATACCGGGGACAGGGTACCAACGAGCAGTACTTC. The V gene is TRBV27, the J gene TRBJ2-7, with 9 nucleotides matching TRBD1. The germline V gene encodes CDR1 MNHEY and CDR2 SMNVEV (reference sequence). The CDR3 spans 15 residues. V lost 6 bases, J lost 5 bases, and 11 bases stayed unmatched.

The chain recombines TRBV30 with TRBJ2-7, with TRBD2 as a possible D gene (6 bases). V was clipped by 2 bases and J by 3 bases, with 11 bases between them. CDR1 is GTSNPN, CDR2 SVGIG, per germline (reference sequence). The CDR3 runs to 13 residues. The CDR3 DNA reads TGTGCCTGGAGTAGGGAGGTACGCTACGAGCAGTACTTC. This translates into CAWSREVRYEQYF.

The chain's CDR3 is CASSETGADQPQHF. The CDR3 coding sequence is TGTGCCAGCAGCGAAACAGGGGCTGATCAGCCCCAGCATTTT. This sequence joins TRBV2 and TRBJ1-5, with TRBD1 identical over 7 bases. After removal of 6 bases from V and 5 bases from J, the junction contained 7 bases not matched to a gene. Per germline, CDR1 SNHLY and CDR2 FYNNEI. This CDR3 is built from 14 residues.

The CDR3 coding sequence is TGCGCCAGCAGCAGAGGGTCTAGCGGACGCACAGATACGCAGTATTTT. Amino acid sequence: CASSRGSSGRTDTQYF. The rearrangement links TRBV5-1 to TRBJ2-3; 7 nucleotides align to TRBD2. Germline CDR1 SGHRS, CDR2 YFSETQ. This CDR3 contains 16 residues. The trim removed 4 bases at V and 1 base at J, leaving 9 bases unmatched.

The chain carries TRBV9 and TRBJ1-2; the match to TRBD1 covers 7 bases. With 5 bases clipped from V and 1 base from J, the junction kept 5 bases outside the gene matches. This CDR3 has 14 residues. In germline, CDR1 is SGDLS, CDR2 YYNGEE. CDR3 residues: CASRTTGINYGYTF. CDR3 bases: TGTGCCAGCAGAACGACAGGGATTAACTATGGCTACACCTTC.

V gene TRBV7-3 combines with J gene TRBJ2-5; D gene uncertain. V was shortened by 1 base and J by 4 bases, with 7 bases between the two germline ends. The CDR3 has 13 amino acids. Germline V gives CDR1 SGHTA, CDR2 FQGTGA. In DNA form, the CDR3 reads TGTGCCAGCAGCTTAATCAGTGGAGAGACCCAGTACTTC. Translated: CASSLISGETQYF.

The chain joins TRBV28 to TRBJ1-4, with 7 bases aligning to TRBD1. J lost 7 bases, V lost 5 bases, and 7 bases had no gene match. CDR3 size: 14 residues. Germline V gene sequence: CDR1 MDHEN, CDR2 SYDVKM. The CDR3 DNA sequence: TGTGCCAGCAGTCTCTGGACAGGAAGTGAAAAACTGTTTTTT. This sequence encodes CASSLWTGSEKLFF.

The chain recombines TRBV6-1 with TRBJ1-5, with D perhaps matching TRBD1 (5 bases). The CDR3 covers 14 residues. Trimming removed 6 bases from V and 4 bases from J, with 13 bases in between. CDR1 and CDR2 from the germline V gene are MNHNS and SASEGT. The CDR3 region has the DNA TGTGCCAGCAGCCCTAGGGCAGGGAATCAGCCCCAGCATTTT. This encodes CASSPRAGNQPQHF.

The chain combines TRBV28 with TRBJ2-3, with 7 bases lining up with TRBD2. Trimming removed 5 bases from V and 1 base from J; junction bases left unmatched: 15. Germline-derived CDR1 and CDR2 are MDHEN and SYDVKM. This CDR3 is built from 18 residues. This CDR3 reads CASSPLASGPRGTDTQYF. The CDR3 DNA follows: TGTGCCAGCAGTCCGCTCGCTAGCGGCCCCCGGGGCACAGATACGCAGTATTTT.

The CDR3 reads CASRNSPGPIGAFF. The CDR3 DNA is TGTGCCAGCAGGAATTCCCCGGGTCCCATCGGAGCTTTCTTT. This rearrangement joins TRBV11-2 to TRBJ1-1; no definite D call. V lost 6 bases, J lost 10 bases, and 21 bases lay in between. The CDR3 loop spans 14 amino acids. CDR1 and CDR2 from the germline V gene are SGHAT and FQNNGV.